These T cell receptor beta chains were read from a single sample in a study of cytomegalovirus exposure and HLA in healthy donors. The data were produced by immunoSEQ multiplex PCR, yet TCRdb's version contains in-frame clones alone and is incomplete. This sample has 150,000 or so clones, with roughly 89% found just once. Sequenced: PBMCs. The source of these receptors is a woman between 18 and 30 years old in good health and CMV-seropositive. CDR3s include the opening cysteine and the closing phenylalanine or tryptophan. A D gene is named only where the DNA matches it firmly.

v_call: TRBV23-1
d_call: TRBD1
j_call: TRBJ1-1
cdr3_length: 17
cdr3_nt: TGCGCCAGCCCAAAGACAGGGGCAGGGCAGGGTGACACTGAAGCTTTCTTT
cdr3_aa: CASPKTGAGQGDTEAFF

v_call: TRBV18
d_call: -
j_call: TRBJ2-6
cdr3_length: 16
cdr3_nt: TGTGCCAGCTCGCCGCCAGTGGGGGCAGGGGCCAACGTCCTGACTTTC
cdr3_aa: CASSPPVGAGANVLTF

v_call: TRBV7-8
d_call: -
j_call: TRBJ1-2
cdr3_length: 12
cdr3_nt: TGTGCCAGCAGAAGAGCCAACTATGGCTACACCTTC
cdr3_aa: CASRRANYGYTF

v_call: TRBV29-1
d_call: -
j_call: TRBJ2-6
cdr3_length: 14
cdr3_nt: TGCAGCGCTGACACAGCTTCTGGGGCCAACGTCCTGACTTTC
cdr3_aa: CSADTASGANVLTF

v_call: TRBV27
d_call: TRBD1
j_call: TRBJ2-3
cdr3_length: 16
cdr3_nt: TGTGCCAGCAGTTTATTTCCGGGACAGGGGGAAGATACGCAGTATTTT
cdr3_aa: CASSLFPGQGEDTQYF

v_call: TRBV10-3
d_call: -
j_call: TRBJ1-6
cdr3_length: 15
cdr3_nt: TGTGCCATCGGGACGGGGGGGGAATATAATTCACCCCTCCACTTT
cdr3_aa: CAIGTGGEYNSPLHF

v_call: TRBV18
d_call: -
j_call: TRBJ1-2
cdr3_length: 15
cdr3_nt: TGTGCCAGCTCACTACTTACAACAGAAAACTATGGCTACACCTTC
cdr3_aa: CASSLLTTENYGYTF

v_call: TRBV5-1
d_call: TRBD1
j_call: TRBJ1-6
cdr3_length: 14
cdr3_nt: TGCGCCAGCAGCCGGGACAGGGGGGGGTCACCCCTCCACTTT
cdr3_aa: CASSRDRGGSPLHF

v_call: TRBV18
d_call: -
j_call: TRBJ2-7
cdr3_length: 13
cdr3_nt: TGTGCCAGCTCACCACCGGGCCTGTACGAGCAGTACTTC
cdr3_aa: CASSPPGLYEQYF

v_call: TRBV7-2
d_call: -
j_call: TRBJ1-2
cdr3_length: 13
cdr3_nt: TGTGCCAGCAGCCCTGACAGAGGCTATGGCTACACCTTC
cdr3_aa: CASSPDRGYGYTF

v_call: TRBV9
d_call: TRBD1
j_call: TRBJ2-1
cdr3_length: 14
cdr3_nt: TGTGCCAGCAGCGCCGGACAGGGGAACAATGAGCAGTTCTTC
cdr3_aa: CASSAGQGNNEQFF

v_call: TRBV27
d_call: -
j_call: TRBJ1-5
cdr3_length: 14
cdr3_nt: TGTGCCAGCAGTGACATTGGCGTCAATCAGCCCCAGCATTTT
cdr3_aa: CASSDIGVNQPQHF

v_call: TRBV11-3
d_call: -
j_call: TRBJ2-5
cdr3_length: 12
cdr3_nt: TGTGCCAGCAGCTGGTCATTCGGGACCCAGTACTTC
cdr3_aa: CASSWSFGTQYF

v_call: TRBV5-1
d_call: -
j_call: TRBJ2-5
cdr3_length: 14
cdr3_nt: TGCGCCAGCAGCTCTAGGGGAAACCGAGAGACCCAGTACTTC
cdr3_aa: CASSSRGNRETQYF

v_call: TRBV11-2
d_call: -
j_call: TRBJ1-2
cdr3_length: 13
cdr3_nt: TGTGCCAGCAGTCTCTCGGGGAGCTATGGCTACACCTTC
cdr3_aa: CASSLSGSYGYTF

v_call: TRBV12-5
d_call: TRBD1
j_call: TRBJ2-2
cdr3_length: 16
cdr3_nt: TGTGCTAGTGGTGCATTAAGGGGGCGAGGCACCGGGGAGCTGTTTTTT
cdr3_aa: CASGALRGRGTGELFF

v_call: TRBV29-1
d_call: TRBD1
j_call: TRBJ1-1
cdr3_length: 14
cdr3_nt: TGCAGCGCCAACCGGGACAGGGGACTAGCTGAAGCTTTCTTT
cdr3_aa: CSANRDRGLAEAFF

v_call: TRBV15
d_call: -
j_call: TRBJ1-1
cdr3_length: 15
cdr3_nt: TGTGCCACCAGCAGAGATCGGACTCGGGGGGCTGAAGCTTTCTTT
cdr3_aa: CATSRDRTRGAEAFF

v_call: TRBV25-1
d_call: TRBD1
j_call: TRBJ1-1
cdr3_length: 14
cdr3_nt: TGTGCCAGCAATGCTACAGGGGGCGCGGGTGAAGCTTTCTTT
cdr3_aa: CASNATGGAGEAFF

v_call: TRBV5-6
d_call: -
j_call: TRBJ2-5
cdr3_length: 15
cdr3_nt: TGTGCCAGCACACCGGTCGGGGGTTCGAAAGAGACCCAGTACTTC
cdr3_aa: CASTPVGGSKETQYF

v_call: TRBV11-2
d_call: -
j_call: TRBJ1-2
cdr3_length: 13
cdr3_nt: TGTGCCAGCAGCTTAGACAGTAACTATGGCTACACCTTC
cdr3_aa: CASSLDSNYGYTF

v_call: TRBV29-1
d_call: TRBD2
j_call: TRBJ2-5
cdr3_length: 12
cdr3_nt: TGCAGCGTTCGAGCGGGGCCCCAGACCCAGTACTTC
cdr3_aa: CSVRAGPQTQYF

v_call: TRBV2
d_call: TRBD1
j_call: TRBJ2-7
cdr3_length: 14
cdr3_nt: TGTGCCAGCAGGGCCGGGACAGGGGTCTCCGAGCAGTACTTC
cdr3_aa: CASRAGTGVSEQYF